This T cell receptor beta chain was profiled in a study of shared clonotypes between healthy human individuals. Study summary: Three CD4 naive, three CD4 memory, two CD8 naive and one CD8 memory plate were used per donor.

Sequenced by immunoSEQ multiplex PCR; TCRdb stores in-frame clones only, minus some. The profile shows around 2.1 million clones, 93% of them singletons. Study-level results: Across a few donors, naive CD4 shared 5% to 6%, naive CD8 about 3.2%, memory CD4 2.3%, memory CD8 0.4% to 0.5%. What naive subsets generally showed was a larger estimated richness than memory subsets showed. Some clonotypes were shared by all four sorted-subset donors, while others were not shared. The non-shared ones had lower generation probabilities than the shared ones.

A remark on this clone: The antigen is undetermined.

The length of the CDR3 is 15 residues. Germline V gene lookup returns CDR1 SGHDT and CDR2 YYEEEE. Trimming removed 2 bases from V and 7 bases from J, with 16 bases in between. Naive CD8 cells were CD45RO-negative, positively selected for CCR7, excluding terminally differentiated effector memory CD45RA+ cells. This clonotype originated in a young man in good health. Some clones in this sample may be carry-over from other donors' samples. The material sequenced was naive CD8+ T cells from PBMCs. The genes are TRBV5-6 and TRBJ2-4, with a possible D match to TRBD2 (6 bases). This chain's CDR3 is CASSFVGTEGNIQYF. CDR3 nucleotides: TGTGCCAGCAGCTTCGTTGGGACGGAGGGGAACATTCAGTACTTC.